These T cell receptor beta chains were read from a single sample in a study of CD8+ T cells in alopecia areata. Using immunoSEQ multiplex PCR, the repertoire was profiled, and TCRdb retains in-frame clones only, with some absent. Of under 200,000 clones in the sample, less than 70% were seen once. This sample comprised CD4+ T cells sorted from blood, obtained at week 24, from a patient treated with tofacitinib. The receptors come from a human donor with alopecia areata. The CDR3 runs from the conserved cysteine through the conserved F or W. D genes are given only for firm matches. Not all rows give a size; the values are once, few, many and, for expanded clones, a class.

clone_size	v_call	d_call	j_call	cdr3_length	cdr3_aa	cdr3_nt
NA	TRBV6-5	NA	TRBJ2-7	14	CASSRQIRGNEQYF	TGTGCCAGCAGTCGACAGATTAGGGGAAACGAGCAGTACTTC
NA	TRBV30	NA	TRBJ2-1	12	CAWDRLYNEQFF	TGTGCCTGGGACAGGCTGTACAATGAGCAGTTCTTC
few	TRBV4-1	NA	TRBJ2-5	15	CASSQGGTIQETQYF	TGCGCCAGCAGCCAAGGAGGCACCATCCAAGAGACCCAGTACTTC
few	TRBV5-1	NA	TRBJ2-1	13	CASSLEGGNEQFF	TGCGCCAGCAGCTTGGAAGGCGGGAATGAGCAGTTCTTC
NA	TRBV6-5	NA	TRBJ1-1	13	CASSLEGSTEAFF	TGTGCCAGCAGTTTGGAAGGGAGCACTGAAGCTTTCTTT
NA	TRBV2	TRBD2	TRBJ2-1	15	CASSEGTSGVGEQFF	TGTGCCAGCAGTGAAGGGACTAGCGGGGTAGGTGAGCAGTTCTTC
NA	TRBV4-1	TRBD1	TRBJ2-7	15	CASSQAGQGSYEQYF	TGCGCCAGCAGCCAAGCCGGACAGGGTTCCTACGAGCAGTACTTC
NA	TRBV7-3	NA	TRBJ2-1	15	CASSLDEGLYNEQFF	TGTGCCAGCAGCTTAGATGAGGGTCTCTACAATGAGCAGTTCTTC
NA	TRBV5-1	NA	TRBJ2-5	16	CASSLEKQGSQETQYF	TGCGCCAGCAGCTTGGAAAAGCAGGGCTCCCAAGAGACCCAGTACTTC
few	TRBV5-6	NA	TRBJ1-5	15	CASSLSSGVNQPQHF	TGTGCCAGCAGCTTGTCTTCTGGGGTCAATCAGCCCCAGCATTTT
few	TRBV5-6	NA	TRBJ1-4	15	CASSSLRDTGEKLFF	TGTGCCAGCAGCTCCCTCCGGGACACCGGTGAAAAACTGTTTTTT
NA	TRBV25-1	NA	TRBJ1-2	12	CASTGTNYGYTF	TGTGCCAGCACTGGGACTAACTATGGCTACACCTTC
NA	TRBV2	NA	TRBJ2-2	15	CASSESGGPTGELFF	TGTGCCAGCAGTGAGTCCGGGGGTCCCACCGGGGAGCTGTTTTTT
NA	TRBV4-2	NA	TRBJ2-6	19	CASSQPRGPPFVGANVLTF	TGTGCCAGCAGCCAACCTCGGGGCCCCCCGTTCGTTGGGGCCAACGTCCTGACTTTC
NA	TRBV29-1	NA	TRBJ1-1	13	CSVGGPRGTEAFF	TGCAGCGTTGGGGGGCCCAGGGGCACTGAAGCTTTCTTT
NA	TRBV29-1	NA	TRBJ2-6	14	CSVKGSSGANVLTF	TGCAGCGTTAAGGGATCGTCTGGGGCCAACGTCCTGACTTTC
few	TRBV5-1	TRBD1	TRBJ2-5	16	CASSSRGQGAFETQYF	TGCGCCAGCAGCTCCCGCGGACAGGGGGCTTTTGAGACCCAGTACTTC
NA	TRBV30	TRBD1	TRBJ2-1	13	CAWGQGAVNEQFF	TGTGCCTGGGGACAGGGGGCTGTAAATGAGCAGTTCTTC
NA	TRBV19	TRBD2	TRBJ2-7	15	CASRPTSGVLNEQYF	TGTGCCAGTAGACCCACTAGCGGGGTCTTGAACGAGCAGTACTTC
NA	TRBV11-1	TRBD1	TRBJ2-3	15	CASSHPTGSTDTQYF	TGTGCCAGCAGCCACCCGACAGGGAGCACAGATACGCAGTATTTT
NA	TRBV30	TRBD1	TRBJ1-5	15	CAWSERTGVNQPQHF	TGTGCCTGGAGCGAAAGGACAGGGGTCAATCAGCCCCAGCATTTT
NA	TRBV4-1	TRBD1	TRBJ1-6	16	CASRETGGFDNSPLHF	TGCGCCAGCAGGGAGACAGGGGGCTTCGATAATTCACCCCTCCACTTT
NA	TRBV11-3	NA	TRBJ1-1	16	CASSLSGGRGNTEAFF	TGTGCCAGCAGCTTATCCGGTGGACGTGGGAACACTGAAGCTTTCTTT
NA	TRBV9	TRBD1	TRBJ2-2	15	CASTPTGTFTGELFF	TGTGCCAGCACCCCGACAGGGACGTTCACCGGGGAGCTGTTTTTT
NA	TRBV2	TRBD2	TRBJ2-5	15	CASSLGGTRQETQYF	TGTGCCAGCAGCCTGGGCGGGACTAGACAAGAGACCCAGTACTTC
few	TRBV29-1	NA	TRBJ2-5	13	CSVMRGEQETQYF	TGCAGCGTTATGCGGGGAGAGCAAGAGACCCAGTACTTC